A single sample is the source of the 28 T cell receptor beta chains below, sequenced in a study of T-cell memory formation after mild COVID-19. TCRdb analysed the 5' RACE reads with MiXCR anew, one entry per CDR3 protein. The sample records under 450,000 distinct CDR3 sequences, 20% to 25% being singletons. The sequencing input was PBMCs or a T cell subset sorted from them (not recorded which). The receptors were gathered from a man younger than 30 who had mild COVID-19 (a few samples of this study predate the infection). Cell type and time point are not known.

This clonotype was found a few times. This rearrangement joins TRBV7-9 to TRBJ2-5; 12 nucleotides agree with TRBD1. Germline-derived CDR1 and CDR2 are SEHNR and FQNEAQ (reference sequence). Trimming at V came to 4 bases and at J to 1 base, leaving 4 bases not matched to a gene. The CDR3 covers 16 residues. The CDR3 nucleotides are TGTGCCAGCAGCTCCGGGACAGGGGGCCCCCAAGAGACCCAGTACTTC. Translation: CASSSGTGGPQETQYF.

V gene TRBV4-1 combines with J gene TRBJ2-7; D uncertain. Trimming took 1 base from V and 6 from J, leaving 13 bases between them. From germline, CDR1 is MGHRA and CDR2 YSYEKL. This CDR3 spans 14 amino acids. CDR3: CASSQVSGSSEQYV. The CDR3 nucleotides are TGCGCCAGCAGCCAAGTGTCAGGTTCTTCCGAGCAGTACGTC.

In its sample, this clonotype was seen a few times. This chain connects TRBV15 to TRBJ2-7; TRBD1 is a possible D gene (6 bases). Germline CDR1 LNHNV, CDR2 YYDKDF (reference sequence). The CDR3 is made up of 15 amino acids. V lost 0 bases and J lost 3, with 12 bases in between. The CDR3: CATSRDQDRIYEQYF. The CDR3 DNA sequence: TGTGCCACCAGCAGAGATCAAGACAGGATCTACGAGCAGTACTTC. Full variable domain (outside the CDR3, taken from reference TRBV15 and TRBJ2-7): DAMVIQNPRYQVTQFGKPVTLSCSQTLNHNVMYWYQQKSSQAPKLLFHYYDKDFNNEADTPDNFQSRRPNTSFCFLDIRSPGLGDTAMYLCATSRDQDRIYEQYFGPGTRLTVT.

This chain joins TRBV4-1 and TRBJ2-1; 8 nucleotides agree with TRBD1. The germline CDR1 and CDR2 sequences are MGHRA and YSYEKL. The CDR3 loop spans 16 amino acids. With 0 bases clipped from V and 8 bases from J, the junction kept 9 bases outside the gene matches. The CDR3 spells CASSQDWSGGSHEQFF. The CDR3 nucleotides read TGCGCCAGCAGCCAAGATTGGTCAGGGGGCTCACATGAGCAGTTCTTC.

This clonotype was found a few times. For the CDR3, the DNA is TGTGCCAGCAGCTTAGATTCCCCCTCGCAGTTCTTC. Translation: CASSLDSPSQFF. This sequence joins TRBV7-2 and TRBJ2-1; the D is unclear. Trimming removed 1 base at V and 12 bases at J, with 10 bases between. The CDR3 sequence is 12 residues long. Per germline, CDR1 SGHTA and CDR2 FQGNSA.

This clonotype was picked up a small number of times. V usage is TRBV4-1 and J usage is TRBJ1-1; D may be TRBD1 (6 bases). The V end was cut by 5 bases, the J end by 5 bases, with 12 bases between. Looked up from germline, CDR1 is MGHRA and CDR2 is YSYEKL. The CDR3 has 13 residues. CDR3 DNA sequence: TGCGCCAGCAGCTCGACAGGCCAAACTGAAGCTTTCTTT. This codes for CASSSTGQTEAFF.

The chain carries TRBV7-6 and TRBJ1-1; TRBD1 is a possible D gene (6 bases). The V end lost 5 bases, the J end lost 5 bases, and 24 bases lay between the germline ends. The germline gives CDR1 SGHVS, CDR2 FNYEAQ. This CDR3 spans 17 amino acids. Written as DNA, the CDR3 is TGTGCCAGCAGCCGGATCGGGACAAGATTAGAGGGAACTGAAGCTTTCTTT. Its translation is CASSRIGTRLEGTEAFF. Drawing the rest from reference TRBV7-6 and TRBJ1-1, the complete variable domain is GAGVSQSPRYKVTKRGQDVALRCDPISGHVSLYWYRQALGQGPEFLTYFNYEAQQDKSGLPNDRFSAERPEGSISTLTIQRTEQRDSAMYRCASSRIGTRLEGTEAFFGQGTRLTVV.

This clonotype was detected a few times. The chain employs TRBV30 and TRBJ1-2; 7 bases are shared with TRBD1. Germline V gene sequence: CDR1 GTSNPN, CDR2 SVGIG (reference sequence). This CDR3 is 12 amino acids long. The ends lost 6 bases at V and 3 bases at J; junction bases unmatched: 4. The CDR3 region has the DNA TGTGCCTGCGAGGGGGCTCACTATGGCTACACCTTC. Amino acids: CACEGAHYGYTF.

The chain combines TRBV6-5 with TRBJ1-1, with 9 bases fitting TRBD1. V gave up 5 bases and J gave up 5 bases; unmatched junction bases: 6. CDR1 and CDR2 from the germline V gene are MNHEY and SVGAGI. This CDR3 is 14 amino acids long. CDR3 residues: CASSKWTGETEAFF. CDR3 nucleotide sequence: TGTGCCAGCAGTAAATGGACAGGGGAAACTGAAGCTTTCTTT.

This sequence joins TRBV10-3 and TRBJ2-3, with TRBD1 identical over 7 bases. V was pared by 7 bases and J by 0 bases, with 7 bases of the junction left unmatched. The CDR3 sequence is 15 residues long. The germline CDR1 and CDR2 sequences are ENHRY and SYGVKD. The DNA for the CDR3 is TGTGCCATCACCGAAGGACAGGCTAGCACAGATACGCAGTATTTT. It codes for CAITEGQASTDTQYF.

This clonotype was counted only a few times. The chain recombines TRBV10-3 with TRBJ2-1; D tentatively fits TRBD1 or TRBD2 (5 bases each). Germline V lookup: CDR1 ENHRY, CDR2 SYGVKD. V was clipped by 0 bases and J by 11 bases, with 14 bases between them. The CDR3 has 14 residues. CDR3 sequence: CAISESSMGDKQFF. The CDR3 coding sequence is TGTGCCATCAGTGAGTCGTCCATGGGGGATAAGCAGTTCTTC.

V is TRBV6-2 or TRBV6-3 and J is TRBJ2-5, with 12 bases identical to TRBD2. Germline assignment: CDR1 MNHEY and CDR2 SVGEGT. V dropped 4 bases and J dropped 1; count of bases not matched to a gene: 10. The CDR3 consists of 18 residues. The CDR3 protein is CASSSHTGLAGLQETQYF. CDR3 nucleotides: TGTGCCAGCAGTTCTCACACGGGACTAGCGGGTCTCCAAGAGACCCAGTACTTC.

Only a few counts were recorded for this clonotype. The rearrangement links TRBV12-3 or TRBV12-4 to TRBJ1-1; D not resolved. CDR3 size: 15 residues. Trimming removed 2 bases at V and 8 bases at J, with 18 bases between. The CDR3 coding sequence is TGTGCCAGCAGTTTATTTCGGGCTGACCGCGGAGAAGCTTTCTTT. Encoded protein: CASSLFRADRGEAFF.

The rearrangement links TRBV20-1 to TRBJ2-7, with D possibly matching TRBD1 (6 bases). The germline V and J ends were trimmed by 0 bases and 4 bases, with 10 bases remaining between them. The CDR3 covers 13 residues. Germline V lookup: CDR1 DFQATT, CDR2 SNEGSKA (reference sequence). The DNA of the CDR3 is TGCAGTGCTAGAGATGTCCAGGGGTACGAGCAGTACGTC. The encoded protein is CSARDVQGYEQYV.

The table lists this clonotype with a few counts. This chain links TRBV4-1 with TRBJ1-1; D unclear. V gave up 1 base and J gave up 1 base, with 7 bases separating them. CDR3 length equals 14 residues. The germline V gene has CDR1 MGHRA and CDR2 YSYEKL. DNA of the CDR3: TGCGCCAGCAGCCAAGTGGTGGAGAACACTGAAGCTTTCTTT. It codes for CASSQVVENTEAFF.

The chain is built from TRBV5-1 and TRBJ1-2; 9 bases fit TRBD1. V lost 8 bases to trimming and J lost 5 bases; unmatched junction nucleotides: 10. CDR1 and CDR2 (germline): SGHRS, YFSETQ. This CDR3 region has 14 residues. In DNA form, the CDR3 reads TGCGCCAGTCGACCGGGACAGGGAGTTTATGGCTACACCTTC. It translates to CASRPGQGVYGYTF.

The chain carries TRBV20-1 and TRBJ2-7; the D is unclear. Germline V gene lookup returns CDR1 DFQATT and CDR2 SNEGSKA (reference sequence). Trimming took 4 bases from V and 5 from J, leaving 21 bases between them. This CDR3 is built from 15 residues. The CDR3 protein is CSAISGVTGLHEQYF. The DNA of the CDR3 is TGCAGTGCTATCTCGGGTGTGACGGGTTTACACGAGCAGTACTTC.

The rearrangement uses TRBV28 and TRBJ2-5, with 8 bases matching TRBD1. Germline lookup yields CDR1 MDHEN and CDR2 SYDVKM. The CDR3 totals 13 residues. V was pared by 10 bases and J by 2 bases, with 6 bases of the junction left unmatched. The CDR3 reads CATRWTGQETQYF. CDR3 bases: TGTGCCACCCGGTGGACAGGGCAAGAGACCCAGTACTTC.

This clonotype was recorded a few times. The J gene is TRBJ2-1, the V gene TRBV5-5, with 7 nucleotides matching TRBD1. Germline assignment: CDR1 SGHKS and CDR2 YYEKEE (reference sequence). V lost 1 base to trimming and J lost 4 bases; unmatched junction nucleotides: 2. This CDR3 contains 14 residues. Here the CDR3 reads CASSLRQGYNEQFF. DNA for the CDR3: TGTGCCAGCAGCTTGAGACAGGGATACAATGAGCAGTTCTTC.

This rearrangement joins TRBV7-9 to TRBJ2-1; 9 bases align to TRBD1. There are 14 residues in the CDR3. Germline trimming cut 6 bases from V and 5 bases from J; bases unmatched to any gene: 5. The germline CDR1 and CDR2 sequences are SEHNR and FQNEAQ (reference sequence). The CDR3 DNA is TGTGCCAGCAGTTGGGGACAGGGTGACAATGAGCAGTTCTTC. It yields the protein CASSWGQGDNEQFF.

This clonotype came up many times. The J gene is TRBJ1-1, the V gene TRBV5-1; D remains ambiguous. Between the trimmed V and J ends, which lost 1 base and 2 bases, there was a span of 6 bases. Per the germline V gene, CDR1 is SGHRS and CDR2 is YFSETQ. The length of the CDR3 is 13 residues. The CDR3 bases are TGCGCCAGCAGCTTGCCCGGCAACACTGAAGCTTTCTTT. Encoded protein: CASSLPGNTEAFF.

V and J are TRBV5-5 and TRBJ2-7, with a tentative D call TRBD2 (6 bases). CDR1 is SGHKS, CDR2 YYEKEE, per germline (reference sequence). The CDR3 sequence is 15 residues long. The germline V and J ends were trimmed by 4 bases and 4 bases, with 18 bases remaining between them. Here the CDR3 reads CASSQQRAVVYEQYF. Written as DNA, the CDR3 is TGTGCCAGCAGCCAACAGCGGGCCGTAGTGTACGAGCAGTACTTC. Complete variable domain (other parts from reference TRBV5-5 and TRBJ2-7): DAGVTQSPTHLIKTRGQQVTLRCSPISGHKSVSWYQQVLGQGPQFIFQYYEKEERGRGNFPDRFSARQFPNYSSELNVNALLLGDSALYLCASSQQRAVVYEQYFGPGTRLTVT.

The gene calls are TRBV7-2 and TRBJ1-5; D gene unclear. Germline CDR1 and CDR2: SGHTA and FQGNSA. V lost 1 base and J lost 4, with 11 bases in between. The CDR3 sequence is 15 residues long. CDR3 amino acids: CASSLGVRTNQPQHF. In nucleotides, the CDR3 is TGTGCCAGCAGCTTAGGTGTCAGAACAAATCAGCCCCAGCATTTT.

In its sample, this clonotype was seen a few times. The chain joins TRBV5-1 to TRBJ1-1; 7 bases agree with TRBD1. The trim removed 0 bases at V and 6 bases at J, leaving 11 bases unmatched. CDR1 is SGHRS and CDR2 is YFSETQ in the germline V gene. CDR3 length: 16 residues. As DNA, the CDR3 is TGCGCCAGCAGCTTGGCCCTGACAGGGTGGGGGGCTGAAGCTTTCTTT. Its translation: CASSLALTGWGAEAFF.

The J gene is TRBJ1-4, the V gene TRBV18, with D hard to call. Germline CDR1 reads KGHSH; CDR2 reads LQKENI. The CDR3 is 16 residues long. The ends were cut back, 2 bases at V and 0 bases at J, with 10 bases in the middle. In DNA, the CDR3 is TGTGCCAGCTCACCAAAAGGCACACCAACTAATGAAAAACTGTTTTTT. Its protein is CASSPKGTPTNEKLFF.

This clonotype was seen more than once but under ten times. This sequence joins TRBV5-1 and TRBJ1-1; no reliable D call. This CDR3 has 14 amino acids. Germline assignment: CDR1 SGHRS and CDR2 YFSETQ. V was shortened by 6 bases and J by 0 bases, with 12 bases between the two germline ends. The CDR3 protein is CASTFTGLNTEAFF. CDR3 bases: TGCGCCAGCACCTTCACCGGGTTGAACACTGAAGCTTTCTTT.

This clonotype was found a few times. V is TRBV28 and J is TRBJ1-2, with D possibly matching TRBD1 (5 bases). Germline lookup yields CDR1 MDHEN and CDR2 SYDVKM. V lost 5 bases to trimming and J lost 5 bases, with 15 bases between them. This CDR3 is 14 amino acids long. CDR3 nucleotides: TGTGCCAGCAGTCCGGGGCAGGCTTGGTATGGCTACACCTTC. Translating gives CASSPGQAWYGYTF.

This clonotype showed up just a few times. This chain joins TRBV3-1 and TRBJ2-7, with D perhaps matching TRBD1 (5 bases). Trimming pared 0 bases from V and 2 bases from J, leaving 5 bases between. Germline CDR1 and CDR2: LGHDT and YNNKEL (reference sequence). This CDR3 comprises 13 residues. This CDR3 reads CASSQEGPYEQYF. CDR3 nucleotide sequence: TGTGCCAGCAGCCAAGAGGGGCCCTACGAGCAGTACTTC.